In its sample, the clone carrying this TCR beta chain was seen a few times. From germline, CDR1 is SGHTA and CDR2 FQGNSA. This CDR3 contains 17 residues. The germline V and J ends were trimmed by 4 bases and 4 bases, with 23 bases remaining between them. The source of the sample is a study of blood T cell repertoires in COVID-19. Whole-study context: Samples representing acute and convalescent COVID-19 were sourced from the United States, Italy and Spain. T cells, B-cell-depleted T cells, or PBMCs provided the cDNA or gDNA that served as material.

Assay: immunoSEQ multiplex PCR; the TCRdb copy retains only in-frame clones and omits some. This sample has 200,000 to 250,000 clones; about 83% occur once, and the top ten carry around 1.3%. Followed longitudinally, the Seattle patients had been enrolled during active infection. The origin of this receptor is a woman in her 30s with COVID-19, enrolled during active disease. The chain joins TRBV7-2 to TRBJ2-7, with D possibly being TRBD2 (7 bases). Sequencing used peripheral blood. CDR3 sequence: CASSWGGSPGEFYEQYF. CDR3 sequence (DNA): TGTGCCAGCAGCTGGGGCGGGAGCCCAGGGGAATTTTACGAGCAGTACTTC.